The 19 T cell receptor beta chains given below trace back to one sample, sequenced in a study of Ad26.COV2.S vaccination and SARS-CoV-2 variants. As to treatment: some 20 received Ad26.COV2.S at low or high dose, single or two shots; about five received placebo; per-sample allocation not given. Following the first vaccine or placebo injection, samples were taken on day 63. The method was immunoSEQ multiplex PCR; TCRdb's version includes in-frame clones alone and lacks a portion of them. Of fewer than 900,000 clones in the sample, 70% to 90% were seen once. Here the sequenced sample was peripheral blood, taken in a trial of Ad26.COV2.S vaccine versus placebo. The receptors derive from a person between 18 and 60 years old who received the Ad26.COV2.S COVID-19 vaccine or a placebo.

The V gene is TRBV10-1, the J gene TRBJ2-1; TRBD2 agrees at 14 bases. Germline CDR1 WNHNN, CDR2 SYGVQD (reference sequence). This CDR3 has 16 residues. The V gene end was trimmed by 4 bases and the J gene end by 3 bases; junction bases not matched to a gene: 2. The CDR3: CASSGGLAGDYNEQFF. In DNA, the CDR3 is TGCGCCAGCAGTGGGGGACTAGCGGGAGACTACAATGAGCAGTTCTTC.

In this sample, this clone turned up a few times. The chain is built from TRBV5-4 and TRBJ1-1; 7 bases map to TRBD1. J was trimmed by 5 bases and V by 5 bases; bases with no gene match: 9. This CDR3 spans 14 amino acids. Germline loops: CDR1 SGHNT, CDR2 YYREEE (reference sequence). CDR3 sequence (DNA): TGTGCCAGCAGGTCAGGGGGAGGAAGGACTGAAGCTTTCTTT. This encodes CASRSGGGRTEAFF.

This clone was found a few times. V and J are TRBV27 and TRBJ2-7, with TRBD1 matching 8 bases. The trim removed 5 bases at V and 3 bases at J, leaving 6 bases unmatched. CDR3 length: 14 amino acids. CDR1 is MNHEY, CDR2 SMNVEV, per germline (reference sequence). The CDR3 is CASSARDRNYEQYF. The CDR3, as DNA: TGTGCCAGCAGTGCCCGGGACAGGAACTACGAGCAGTACTTC.

The rearrangement joins TRBV12-3 or TRBV12-4 to TRBJ1-2; TRBD1 is a possible D gene (5 bases). Trimming left V 3 bases short and J 8 bases short, with 7 bases between. This CDR3 is 11 amino acids long. The CDR3 loop reads CASSLRDGYTF. Written as DNA, the CDR3 is TGTGCCAGCAGTTTGAGGGACGGCTACACCTTC.

The chain is built from TRBV20-1 and TRBJ1-2, with 9 bases identical to TRBD1. This CDR3 has 11 residues. The J segment lost 14 bases and the V segment lost 7 bases, leaving 11 bases of the junction unmatched. The germline CDR1 and CDR2 sequences are DFQATT and SNEGSKA (reference sequence). CDR3 sequence reads: CSGSDRGVNTF. The CDR3 DNA is TGCAGTGGTTCAGACAGGGGGGTAAATACCTTC.

The V call is TRBV5-1, the J call TRBJ1-4; D may be TRBD1 (5 bases). The CDR3 extends over 15 amino acids. Trimming took 0 bases from V and 8 from J, leaving 14 bases between them. The germline CDR1 and CDR2 sequences are SGHRS and YFSETQ. The CDR3: CASSLDGGSREKLFF. CDR3 sequence (DNA): TGCGCCAGCAGCTTGGATGGGGGGTCCCGGGAAAAACTGTTTTTT.

The V gene is TRBV10-3, the J gene TRBJ2-7, with 9 bases fitting TRBD1. Germline loops: CDR1 ENHRY, CDR2 SYGVKD. CDR3 length equals 13 residues. V shed 7 bases, J shed 5 bases, and the junction held 6 bases outside the gene matches. CDR3 protein: CAIKGTGLNEQYF. CDR3 sequence (DNA): TGTGCCATCAAGGGGACAGGGTTAAACGAGCAGTACTTC.

V usage is TRBV15 and J usage is TRBJ1-6; tentative D call: TRBD1 (5 bases). The CDR3 spans 17 residues. Between the trimmed V and J ends, which lost 1 base and 7 bases, there was a span of 17 bases. Germline CDR1 and CDR2: LNHNV and YYDKDF (reference sequence). CDR3 region: CATSRVPWDGRNSPLHF. CDR3 in DNA: TGTGCCACCAGCAGAGTCCCTTGGGACGGTAGGAATTCACCCCTCCACTTT.

This clone was counted a single time. The genes are TRBV30 and TRBJ1-3; the match to TRBD1 covers 7 bases. Trimming cost V 5 bases and J 2 bases; bases outside gene matches: 9. The germline V gene encodes CDR1 GTSNPN and CDR2 SVGIG (reference sequence). The CDR3 spans 15 residues. The CDR3 nucleotides read TGTGCCTGGTCATATACAGGGGTTCCTGGAAACACCATATATTTT. It yields the protein CAWSYTGVPGNTIYF.

This chain uses TRBV7-9 with TRBJ1-1; 8 bases are shared with TRBD1. With V trimmed by 5 bases and J by 4 bases, 9 bases remained unmatched. Germline V gives CDR1 SEHNR, CDR2 FQNEAQ (reference sequence). This CDR3 has 15 residues. The CDR3 here is CASSDGQGLSTEAFF. CDR3 nucleotides: TGTGCCAGCAGCGACGGACAGGGATTGAGCACTGAAGCTTTCTTT.

The J gene is TRBJ1-4, the V gene TRBV5-5; D is uncertain. Germline lookup yields CDR1 SGHKS and CDR2 YYEKEE (reference sequence). The CDR3 spans 13 residues. V was clipped by 6 bases and J by 6 bases, with 12 bases between them. This CDR3 is CASKNWEDEKLFF. The CDR3 nucleotides are TGTGCCAGCAAGAATTGGGAGGATGAAAAACTGTTTTTT.

J is TRBJ2-5 and V is TRBV4-3; TRBD2 agrees at 10 bases. Germline V gene sequence: CDR1 LGHNA, CDR2 YSLEER. V shed 0 bases, J shed 5 bases, and the junction held 6 bases outside the gene matches. CDR3 length: 16 amino acids. The CDR3 nucleotides are TGCGCCAGCAGCCAAGATCAACCGACTAGCGGGGAGACCCAGTACTTC. Amino acid sequence: CASSQDQPTSGETQYF.

The V call is TRBV2, the J call TRBJ2-1; D gene unclear. The CDR3 has 11 residues. Trimming removed 5 bases from V and 3 bases from J, with 2 bases in between. The V gene's germline CDR1 is SNHLY and CDR2 FYNNEI. CDR3 sequence reads: CASSYYNEQFF. The DNA for the CDR3 is TGTGCCAGCAGTTACTACAATGAGCAGTTCTTC.

J is TRBJ1-2 and V is TRBV7-9, with unresolved D. Trimming stripped 5 bases from V and 7 bases from J, with 14 bases between. Germline V CDR1 and CDR2: SEHNR, FQNEAQ (reference sequence). CDR3 length equals 13 residues. The CDR3 region has the DNA TGTGCCAGCAGCCAAGTAACGGGTCTTGGCTACACCTTC. It yields the protein CASSQVTGLGYTF.

This clone was picked up many times. The rearrangement uses TRBV4-3 and TRBJ2-6; D possibly corresponds to TRBD2 (6 bases). Germline V gene data show CDR1 as LGHNA and CDR2 as YSLEER. The CDR3 is 16 residues long. V was shortened by 0 bases and J by 2 bases, with 8 bases between the two germline ends. CDR3 nucleotides: TGCGCCAGCAGCCAAGATCCTAGCGCTGGGGCCAACGTCCTGACTTTC. Protein product: CASSQDPSAGANVLTF.

The chain couples TRBV19 to TRBJ1-2, with a tentative D call TRBD1 (6 bases). The CDR3 has 16 residues. Germline lookup yields CDR1 LNHDA and CDR2 SQIVND (reference sequence). Deletions cut 0 bases from V and 4 bases from J, with 15 bases between. Written as DNA, the CDR3 is TGTGCCAGTAGTATAGATTTGGCGGGGACACGCTATGGCTACACCTTC. This encodes CASSIDLAGTRYGYTF.

The V call is TRBV19, the J call TRBJ1-5; no clear D. In germline, CDR1 is LNHDA, CDR2 SQIVND (reference sequence). V was clipped by 5 bases and J by 4 bases, with 12 bases between them. This CDR3 has 14 amino acids. The CDR3 bases are TGTGCCAGTAGTTGGCCAGCTATTAATCAGCCCCAGCATTTT. Its protein product is CASSWPAINQPQHF.

This chain links TRBV6-6 with TRBJ1-2; TRBD1 matches at 7 bases. This CDR3 comprises 17 residues. Per germline, CDR1 MNHNY and CDR2 SVGAGI (reference sequence). J lost 2 bases, V lost 5 bases, and 14 bases had no gene match. The CDR3 DNA is TGTGCCAGCAGTCCCCGACAGGGTGTAGCGACCAACTATGGCTACACCTTC. Protein: CASSPRQGVATNYGYTF.

This chain uses TRBV25-1 with TRBJ2-7; 10 nucleotides agree with TRBD1. Germline V lookup: CDR1 MGHDK, CDR2 SYGVNS. The CDR3 runs to 13 residues. The J segment lost 4 bases and the V segment lost 7 bases, leaving 4 bases of the junction unmatched. CDR3 DNA sequence: TGTGCCAGCACCCGGGACAGGGGTTACGAGCAGTACTTC. It translates to CASTRDRGYEQYF.